There are a few counts of the clone carrying this TCR beta chain. Antigen: not known. This specimen belongs to a study of CD8 T cells in ankylosing spondylitis. General study results and limits: Clones linked to disease, bearing a CD8+ phenotype, were relatively rare in peripheral blood. It appeared that ankylosing spondylitis blood was characterized by a TCR beta motif of under ten highly homologous variants.

TCRdb independently ran MiXCR on the 5' RACE reads; one entry per CDR3 protein. The data contain approximately 400,000 distinct CDR3 sequences, 26% of them singletons. The germline V and J ends were trimmed by 10 bases and 8 bases, with 18 bases remaining between them. CDR1 is LNHDA, CDR2 SQIVND, per germline (reference sequence). CDR3 length: 14 amino acids. V and J are TRBV19 and TRBJ1-6; a weak D match, TRBD1 (6 bases). Material: blood, either unsorted or a sorted T cell fraction (not recorded which). The clonotype was recovered from a male donor with ankylosing spondylitis. The CDR3 DNA reads TGTGCCACCTCATCCGGGGGGCAAGATTCACCCCTCCACTTT. Amino acid sequence: CATSSGGQDSPLHF.